What follows is one TCR beta chain and its context. Its antigen remains unknown. The data stem from a study of blood T cells in healthy people across ages. General study findings and limits: A roughly linear age-dependent decrease characterized TCR beta diversity per million T cells.

V lost 0 bases and J 1 base, leaving 16 bases between the germline ends. CDR3 size: 17 residues. Germline values: CDR1 DFQATT, CDR2 SNEGSKA (reference sequence). Primers used in a second PCR of about 7 to 12 cycles were a sample-barcoded 5' primer and a J-beta primer mix. TCRdb itself ran the 5' RACE reads through MiXCR, one entry per CDR3 protein. The profile shows around 790,000 distinct CDR3 sequences, roughly 44% of them singletons. The sequence derives from a man between 60 and 75 years old in good health. The sequenced material came from blood. This chain links TRBV20-1 with TRBJ1-5; D is possibly TRBD1 (5 bases). For the CDR3, the DNA is TGCAGTGCTAGAGATGAGCGTGGGGACGGCAGCAATCAGCCCCAGCATTTT. Its translation: CSARDERGDGSNQPQHF.